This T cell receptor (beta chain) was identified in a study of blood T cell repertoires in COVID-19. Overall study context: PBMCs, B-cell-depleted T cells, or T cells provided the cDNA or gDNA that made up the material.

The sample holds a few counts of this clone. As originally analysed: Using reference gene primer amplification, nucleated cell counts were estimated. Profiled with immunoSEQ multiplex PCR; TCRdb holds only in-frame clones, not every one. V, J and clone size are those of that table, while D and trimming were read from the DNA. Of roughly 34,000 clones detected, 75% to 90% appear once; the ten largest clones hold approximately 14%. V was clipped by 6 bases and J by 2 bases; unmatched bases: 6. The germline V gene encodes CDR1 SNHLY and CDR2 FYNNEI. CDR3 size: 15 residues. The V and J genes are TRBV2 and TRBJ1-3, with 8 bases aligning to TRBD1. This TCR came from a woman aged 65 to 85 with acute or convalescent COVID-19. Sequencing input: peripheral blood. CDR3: CASSGQGLTGNTIYF. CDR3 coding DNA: TGTGCCAGCAGCGGACAGGGACTCACTGGAAACACCATATATTTT.